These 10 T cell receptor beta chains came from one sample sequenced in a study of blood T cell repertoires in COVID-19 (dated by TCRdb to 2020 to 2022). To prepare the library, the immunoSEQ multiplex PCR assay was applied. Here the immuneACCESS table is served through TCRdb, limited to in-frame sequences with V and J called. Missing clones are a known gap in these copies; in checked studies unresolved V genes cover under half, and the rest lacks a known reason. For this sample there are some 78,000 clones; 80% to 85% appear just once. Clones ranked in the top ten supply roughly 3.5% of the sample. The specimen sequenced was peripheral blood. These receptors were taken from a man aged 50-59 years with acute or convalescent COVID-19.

In DNA form, the CDR3 reads TGCGCCAGCAGTGATGGGGGCTATCAGCCCCAGCATTTT. This sequence encodes CASSDGGYQPQHF. V gene TRBV10-2 combines with J gene TRBJ1-5; perhaps TRBD1 as D (6 bases). This CDR3 is 13 amino acids long. V lost 3 bases to trimming and J lost 5 bases, with 8 bases between them. The germline CDR1 and CDR2 sequences are WSHSY and SAAADI.

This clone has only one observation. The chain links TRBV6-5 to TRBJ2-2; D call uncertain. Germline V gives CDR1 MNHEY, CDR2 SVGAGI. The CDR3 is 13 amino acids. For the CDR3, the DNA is TGTGCTACCGGGTCTCGGAACACCGGGGAGCTGTTTTTT. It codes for CATGSRNTGELFF.

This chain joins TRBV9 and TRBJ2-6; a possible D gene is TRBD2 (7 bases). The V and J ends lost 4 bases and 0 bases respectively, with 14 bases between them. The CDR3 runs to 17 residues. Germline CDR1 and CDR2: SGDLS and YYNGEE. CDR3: CASSRGARSSGANVLTF. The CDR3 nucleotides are TGTGCCAGCAGCCGGGGGGCCCGAAGCTCTGGGGCCAACGTCCTGACTTTC.

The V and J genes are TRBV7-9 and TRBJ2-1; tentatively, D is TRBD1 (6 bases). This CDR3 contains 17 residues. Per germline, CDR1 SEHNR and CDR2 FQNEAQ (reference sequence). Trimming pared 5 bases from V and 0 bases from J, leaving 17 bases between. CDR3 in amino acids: CASSPRWDTSSYNEQFF. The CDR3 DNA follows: TGTGCCAGCAGCCCCAGATGGGACACCAGCTCCTACAATGAGCAGTTCTTC. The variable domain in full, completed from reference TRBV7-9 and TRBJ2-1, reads DTGVSQNPRHKITKRGQNVTFRCDPISEHNRLYWYRQTLGQGPEFLTYFQNEAQLEKSRLLSDRFSAERPKGSFSTLEIQRTEQGDSAMYLCASSPRWDTSSYNEQFFGPGTRLTVL.

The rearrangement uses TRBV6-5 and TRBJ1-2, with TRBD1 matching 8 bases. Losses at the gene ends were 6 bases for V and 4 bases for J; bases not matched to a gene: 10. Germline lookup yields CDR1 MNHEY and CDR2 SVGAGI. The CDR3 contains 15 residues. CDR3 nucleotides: TGTGCCAGCAGGCGCGACAGGGGAGGTGGCTATGGCTACACCTTC. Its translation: CASRRDRGGGYGYTF.

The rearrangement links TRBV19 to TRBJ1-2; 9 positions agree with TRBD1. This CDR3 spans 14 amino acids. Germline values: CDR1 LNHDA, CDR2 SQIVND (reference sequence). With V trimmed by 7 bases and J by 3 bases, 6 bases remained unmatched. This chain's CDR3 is CASIRTGDYYGYTF. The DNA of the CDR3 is TGTGCCAGTATTAGGACAGGGGATTACTATGGCTACACCTTC.

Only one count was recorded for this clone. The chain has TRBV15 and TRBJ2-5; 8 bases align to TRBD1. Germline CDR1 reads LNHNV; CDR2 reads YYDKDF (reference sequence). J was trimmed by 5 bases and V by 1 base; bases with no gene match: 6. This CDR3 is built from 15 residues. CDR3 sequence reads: CATSRVRGRGETQYF. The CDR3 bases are TGTGCCACCAGCAGAGTCAGGGGGCGCGGGGAGACCCAGTACTTC.

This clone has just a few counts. Here the CDR3 reads CASSLESSHGYTF. The CDR3 nucleotides read TGTGCCAGCAGCTTAGAAAGTAGTCATGGCTACACCTTC. This rearrangement joins TRBV7-2 to TRBJ1-2; D is unresolved. The CDR3 runs to 13 residues. Germline V gene data show CDR1 as SGHTA and CDR2 as FQGNSA. Trimming shortened V by 1 base and J by 6 bases, and 9 bases separated the two germline ends.

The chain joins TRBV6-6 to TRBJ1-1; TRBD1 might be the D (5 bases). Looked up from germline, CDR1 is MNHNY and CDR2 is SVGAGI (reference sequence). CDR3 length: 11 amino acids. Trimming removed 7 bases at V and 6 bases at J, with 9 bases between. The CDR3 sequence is CASTWGAEAFF. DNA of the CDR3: TGTGCCAGCACTTGGGGCGCTGAAGCTTTCTTT.

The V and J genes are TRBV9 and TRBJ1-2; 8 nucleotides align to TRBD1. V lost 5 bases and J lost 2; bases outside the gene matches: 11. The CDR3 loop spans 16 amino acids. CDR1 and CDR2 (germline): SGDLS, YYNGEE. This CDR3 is CASSEGQGISNYGYTF. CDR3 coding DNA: TGTGCCAGCAGTGAAGGACAGGGCATATCGAACTATGGCTACACCTTC.